The rows below give T cell receptor beta chains drawn from one sample of a study of blood T cell repertoires in COVID-19. Profiling relied on immunoSEQ multiplex PCR, and the TCRdb table lists in-frame clones only, not all of them. The sample yields approximately 210,000 clones, roughly four fifths seen once. The sequenced sample was peripheral blood. The receptors originated from a woman aged 40 to 49 with acute or convalescent COVID-19. CDR3s include the opening cysteine and the closing phenylalanine or tryptophan. The order of the fields is clone size, V gene, J gene, D gene, CDR3 protein, CDR3 DNA. The D gene is left open where the match is weak. Where a row states a size, it is once, few, many or the class of an expanded clone; other rows omit it.

size: .; V: TRBV12-3/TRBV12-4; J: TRBJ2-3; D: .; CDR3: CASSLIKMDTQYF; DNA: TGTGCCAGCAGTTTAATTAAAATGGATACGCAGTATTTT
size: .; V: TRBV10-3; J: TRBJ1-4; D: .; CDR3: CAISDLGEKLFF; DNA: TGTGCCATCAGTGATCTAGGAGAAAAACTGTTTTTT
size: once; V: TRBV10-2; J: TRBJ2-1; D: TRBD2; CDR3: CASSGSGGYNEQFF; DNA: TGCGCCAGCAGTGGTAGCGGGGGTTACAATGAGCAGTTCTTC
size: once; V: TRBV13; J: TRBJ2-6; D: .; CDR3: CASSPEGSGANVLTF; DNA: TGTGCCAGCAGCCCAGAGGGATCCGGGGCCAACGTCCTGACTTTC
size: .; V: TRBV11-3; J: TRBJ2-2; D: .; CDR3: CASSFEATGELFF; DNA: TGTGCCAGCAGTTTTGAAGCCACCGGGGAGCTGTTTTTT
size: few; V: TRBV6-4; J: TRBJ2-2; D: TRBD2; CDR3: CASSERGGTGELFF; DNA: TGTGCCAGCAGTGAGCGGGGGGGCACCGGGGAGCTGTTTTTT
size: .; V: TRBV7-9; J: TRBJ1-1; D: TRBD1; CDR3: CASSPTGDRGYTEAFF; DNA: TGTGCCAGCAGTCCCACAGGGGACAGGGGGTACACTGAAGCTTTCTTT
size: .; V: TRBV7-8; J: TRBJ2-7; D: TRBD1; CDR3: CASSRRQGTVSYEQYF; DNA: TGTGCCAGCAGCAGGAGACAGGGGACAGTTTCCTACGAGCAGTACTTC
size: .; V: TRBV6-5; J: TRBJ2-2; D: .; CDR3: CASRVRDLDTGELFF; DNA: TGTGCCAGCCGAGTGCGGGACCTAGACACCGGGGAGCTGTTTTTT
size: .; V: TRBV2; J: TRBJ2-1; D: .; CDR3: CASSVNELYNEQFF; DNA: TGTGCCAGCAGTGTAAACGAGCTATACAATGAGCAGTTCTTC
size: .; V: TRBV27; J: TRBJ2-2; D: .; CDR3: CASSSLGYGGAAGELFF; DNA: TGTGCCAGCAGTTCCCTCGGTTATGGGGGCGCCGCCGGGGAGCTGTTTTTT
size: .; V: TRBV19; J: TRBJ2-4; D: .; CDR3: CASSEGGNIQYF; DNA: TGTGCCAGTAGTGAGGGGGGGAACATTCAGTACTTC
size: .; V: TRBV27; J: TRBJ2-5; D: TRBD1; CDR3: CASSFPTPDRGCQETQYF; DNA: TGTGCCAGCAGTTTCCCCACCCCCGACAGGGGCTGCCAAGAGACCCAGTACTTC
size: .; V: TRBV19; J: TRBJ2-7; D: .; CDR3: CASRAPQQGIYEQYF; DNA: TGTGCCAGTAGGGCCCCTCAACAGGGTATCTACGAGCAGTACTTC
size: .; V: TRBV6-5; J: TRBJ2-1; D: TRBD1; CDR3: CASSLWDRDNNEQFF; DNA: TGTGCCAGCAGTCTCTGGGACAGGGATAACAATGAGCAGTTCTTC
size: .; V: TRBV10-1; J: TRBJ1-2; D: TRBD1; CDR3: CASFHEPGQPRAGYGYTF; DNA: TGCGCCAGCTTTCACGAACCGGGACAGCCCCGAGCGGGCTATGGCTACACCTTC
size: once; V: TRBV29-1; J: TRBJ1-1; D: .; CDR3: CSAQRGGWGTEAFF; DNA: TGCAGCGCCCAAAGGGGGGGATGGGGCACTGAAGCTTTCTTT
size: .; V: TRBV15; J: TRBJ1-1; D: .; CDR3: CATSRADGGGTEAFF; DNA: TGTGCCACCAGCAGAGCTGACGGCGGCGGCACTGAAGCTTTCTTT
size: .; V: TRBV21-1; J: TRBJ1-2; D: .; CDR3: CASSKPGQGAHGYTF; DNA: TGTGCCAGCAGCAAACCCGGACAGGGGGCGCACGGCTACACCTTC
size: .; V: TRBV12-3/TRBV12-4; J: TRBJ1-1; D: TRBD1; CDR3: CASSQDRGFEAFF; DNA: TGTGCCAGCAGTCAGGACAGGGGATTTGAAGCTTTCTTT
size: .; V: TRBV5-1; J: TRBJ2-1; D: TRBD2; CDR3: CASSSATSGDLGGQFF; DNA: TGCGCCAGCAGCTCAGCGACTAGCGGGGATTTAGGGGGGCAGTTCTTC
size: .; V: TRBV15; J: TRBJ2-1; D: .; CDR3: CATSRSRGGQYEQFF; DNA: TGTGCCACCAGCAGGTCAAGAGGGGGACAATATGAGCAGTTCTTC
size: .; V: TRBV2; J: TRBJ2-3; D: TRBD2; CDR3: CASSDGRNTDTQYF; DNA: TGTGCCAGCAGTGACGGGAGGAACACAGATACGCAGTATTTT
size: .; V: TRBV10-3; J: TRBJ2-1; D: .; CDR3: CAISDWAGASYNEQFF; DNA: TGTGCCATCAGTGATTGGGCAGGGGCCTCCTACAATGAGCAGTTCTTC
size: .; V: TRBV6-5; J: TRBJ2-7; D: TRBD1; CDR3: CASKPGQGYEQYF; DNA: TGTGCCAGCAAACCGGGACAGGGCTACGAGCAGTACTTC
size: .; V: TRBV23-1; J: TRBJ2-1; D: .; CDR3: CASSQDSTLRDNEQFF; DNA: TGCGCCAGCAGTCAAGATTCAACGCTCCGAGACAATGAGCAGTTCTTC
size: .; V: TRBV7-2; J: TRBJ2-7; D: .; CDR3: CASSLVVGANYEQYF; DNA: TGTGCCAGCAGCTTAGTGGTTGGGGCTAACTACGAGCAGTACTTC
size: once; V: TRBV2; J: TRBJ1-5; D: TRBD1; CDR3: CASSEALAGGKGPQHF; DNA: TGTGCCAGCAGTGAAGCATTGGCAGGGGGCAAGGGGCCCCAGCATTTT
size: .; V: TRBV10-3; J: TRBJ1-2; D: .; CDR3: CAISATELDGYTF; DNA: TGTGCCATCAGTGCGACAGAGCTCGACGGCTACACCTTC
size: .; V: TRBV12-5; J: TRBJ2-2; D: .; CDR3: CASGLLPGESTGELFF; DNA: TGTGCTAGTGGCCTCCTACCCGGTGAGAGCACCGGGGAGCTGTTTTTT
size: .; V: TRBV7-2; J: TRBJ1-2; D: .; CDR3: CASSLRPGEGYTF; DNA: TGTGCCAGCAGCTTAAGACCAGGGGAGGGCTACACCTTC
size: .; V: TRBV14; J: TRBJ2-3; D: TRBD2; CDR3: CASSEAGLAVTDTQYF; DNA: TGTGCCAGCAGCGAAGCCGGACTAGCGGTGACAGATACGCAGTATTTT
size: .; V: TRBV2; J: TRBJ1-5; D: .; CDR3: CASTDRGGSNQPQHF; DNA: TGTGCCAGCACCGACCGCGGTGGGAGCAATCAGCCCCAGCATTTT
size: .; V: TRBV19; J: TRBJ2-5; D: TRBD2; CDR3: CASSLGGLAGETQYF; DNA: TGTGCCAGTAGCCTCGGGGGACTAGCGGGAGAGACCCAGTACTTC
size: .; V: TRBV7-3; J: TRBJ2-3; D: TRBD1; CDR3: CASSPTGGGLSSTDTQYF; DNA: TGTGCCAGCAGCCCGACAGGGGGCGGTTTGTCTAGCACAGATACGCAGTATTTT
size: .; V: TRBV4-1; J: TRBJ1-6; D: .; CDR3: CASSQDPGESSYNSPLHF; DNA: TGCGCCAGCAGCCAAGATCCGGGGGAGAGCTCCTATAATTCACCCCTCCACTTT
size: few; V: TRBV10-2; J: TRBJ1-1; D: TRBD1; CDR3: CASSVGQGGTEAFF; DNA: TGCGCCAGCAGTGTAGGACAGGGGGGCACTGAAGCTTTCTTT
size: .; V: TRBV7-2; J: TRBJ1-2; D: .; CDR3: CASSLGQGNYGYTF; DNA: TGTGCCAGCAGCTTAGGGCAGGGGAACTATGGCTACACCTTC
size: .; V: TRBV6-5; J: TRBJ2-7; D: .; CDR3: CAIRRGSYEQYF; DNA: TGTGCCATCAGACGAGGCTCCTACGAGCAGTACTTC
size: .; V: TRBV29-1; J: TRBJ2-7; D: .; CDR3: CSILKAGEYEQYF; DNA: TGCAGTATATTAAAGGCAGGGGAATACGAGCAGTACTTC
size: .; V: TRBV7-9; J: TRBJ2-3; D: TRBD2; CDR3: CASSSTSGRALPDTQYF; DNA: TGTGCCAGCAGCTCGACTAGCGGGAGGGCCCTCCCAGATACGCAGTATTTT
size: .; V: TRBV27; J: TRBJ1-1; D: .; CDR3: CASSLGRATEAFF; DNA: TGTGCCAGCAGTTTGGGCAGGGCAACTGAAGCTTTCTTT
size: .; V: TRBV6-5; J: TRBJ1-6; D: .; CDR3: CASSYVGGPLHF; DNA: TGTGCCAGCAGTTACGTGGGAGGGCCCCTCCACTTT
size: .; V: TRBV7-9; J: TRBJ1-4; D: .; CDR3: CASAFREAREKLFF; DNA: TGTGCCAGCGCCTTCCGGGAGGCGCGTGAAAAACTGTTTTTT
size: .; V: TRBV11-3; J: TRBJ2-1; D: .; CDR3: CASSLVRYNEQFF; DNA: TGTGCCAGCAGCTTAGTCCGTTACAATGAGCAGTTCTTC
size: .; V: TRBV19; J: TRBJ2-7; D: TRBD1; CDR3: CASSRDRGYEQYF; DNA: TGTGCCAGTAGTCGGGACAGGGGCTACGAGCAGTACTTC
size: few; V: TRBV3-1/TRBV3-2; J: TRBJ2-7; D: .; CDR3: CASSQDGPAYEQYF; DNA: TGTGCCAGCAGCCAAGATGGCCCAGCCTACGAGCAGTACTTC
size: many; V: TRBV6-5; J: TRBJ1-1; D: .; CDR3: CASSYGGFTEAFF; DNA: TGTGCCAGCAGTTACGGGGGGTTCACTGAAGCTTTCTTT
size: .; V: TRBV7-2; J: TRBJ2-2; D: .; CDR3: CASSTQGRNTGELFF; DNA: TGTGCCAGCAGCACTCAGGGGAGGAACACCGGGGAGCTGTTTTTT
size: .; V: TRBV9; J: TRBJ2-7; D: TRBD2; CDR3: CASSALAGDYEQYF; DNA: TGTGCCAGCAGCGCTCTAGCGGGGGACTACGAGCAGTACTTC
size: once; V: TRBV6-5; J: TRBJ1-2; D: TRBD1; CDR3: CASTSKAGGGYTF; DNA: TGTGCCAGCACCTCGAAGGCAGGGGGTGGCTACACCTTC
size: .; V: TRBV25-1; J: TRBJ2-3; D: .; CDR3: CASSGSAEPTDTQYF; DNA: TGTGCCAGCAGTGGGTCAGCGGAGCCCACAGATACGCAGTATTTT
size: few; V: TRBV18; J: TRBJ1-5; D: .; CDR3: CASSPQAGDNQPQHF; DNA: TGTGCCAGCTCACCTCAGGCAGGGGACAATCAGCCCCAGCATTTT
size: .; V: TRBV11-2; J: TRBJ2-1; D: TRBD1; CDR3: CASRVPGQGEQRQFF; DNA: TGTGCCAGCAGAGTCCCGGGACAGGGGGAACAGAGGCAGTTCTTC